Listed below are T cell receptor beta chains from one sample, sequenced in a study of T cell repertoires in cytomegalovirus infection. TCRdb reprocessed the reads with MiXCR, giving one entry per CDR3 protein. This sample has about 340,000 distinct CDR3 sequences, with 25% to 35% found just once. Which antigens these TCRs recognize remains unknown. The sequencing used cultured PBMCs, collected from culture after CMV antigen stimulation. The receptors were gathered from a human donor in good health (CMV status not recorded). Some clones in this sample may be carry-over from other donors' samples. Each CDR3 is given with its conserved first and last residue.

v_call | cdr3_length | cdr3_aa
TRBV15 | 15 | CATSPRGGLRSPLHF
TRBV6-1 | 16 | CASSVTGTGGNQPQHF
TRBV15 | 14 | CATSRDKGNQPQHF
TRBV7-2 | 15 | CASSQAGENYNEQFF
TRBV20-1 | 13 | CSAIRRVGTEAFF
TRBV5-1 | 15 | CASSLKIPGSYGYTF
TRBV14 | 11 | CASSQGREQFF
TRBV20-1 | 12 | CSARDRGYEAFF
TRBV6-5 | 13 | CASSYDRSYGYTF
TRBV7-9 | 16 | CASSSARGTSYNEQFF
TRBV7-2 | 12 | CASGTATYGYTF
TRBV6-6 | 16 | CASSSSSGLSNQPQHF
TRBV5-1 | 16 | CASSLGNRASGNTIYF
TRBV11-2 | 12 | CASSLFDREAFF
TRBV20-1 | 19 | CSARAIGRASGTRKYEQYF
TRBV27 | 14 | CASSRGQVNTEAFF
TRBV12-3/TRBV12-4 | 15 | CASSPSGTGVHEQFF
TRBV12-3/TRBV12-4 | 11 | CASRQLHEAFF
TRBV10-3 | 14 | CAISEPGGFNEQFF
TRBV7-2 | 13 | CASRLDRDHEQYF
TRBV3-1 | 13 | CASSQDHRAEQYF
TRBV15 | 12 | CATSSARDGYTF
TRBV14 | 14 | CASMTGSGANVLTF
TRBV7-3 | 16 | CASSLTRGDRPYEQYF
TRBV7-9 | 11 | CATRDGTEAFF
TRBV7-9 | 16 | CASSLGGGRFSNEQFF